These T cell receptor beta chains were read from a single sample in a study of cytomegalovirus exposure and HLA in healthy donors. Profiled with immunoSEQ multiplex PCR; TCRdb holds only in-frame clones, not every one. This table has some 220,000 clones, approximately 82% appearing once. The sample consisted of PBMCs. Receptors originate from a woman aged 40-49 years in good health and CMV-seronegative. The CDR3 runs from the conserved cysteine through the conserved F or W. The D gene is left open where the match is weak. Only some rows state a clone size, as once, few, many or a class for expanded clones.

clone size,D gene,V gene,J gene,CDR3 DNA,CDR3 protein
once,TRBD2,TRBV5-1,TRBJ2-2,TGCGCCAGCAGCTGGGGTACTAGCGGGACGAACACCGGGGAGCTGTTTTTT,CASSWGTSGTNTGELFF
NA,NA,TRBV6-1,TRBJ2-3,TGTGCCAGCAGTGGTACCGGGACCGGGCGGGACACAGATACGCAGTATTTT,CASSGTGTGRDTDTQYF
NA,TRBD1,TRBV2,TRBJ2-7,TGTGCCAGCAAGGACAGGGGGTACCGCGAGCAGTACTTC,CASKDRGYREQYF
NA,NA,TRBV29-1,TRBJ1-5,TGCAGCGTTTTAAGCGGTAATCAGCCCCAGCATTTT,CSVLSGNQPQHF
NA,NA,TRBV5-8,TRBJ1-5,TGTGCCAGCAGCTTGCAGAATCAGCCCCAGCATTTT,CASSLQNQPQHF
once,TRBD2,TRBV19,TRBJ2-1,TGTGCCAGTAGTATTCGGGGGACTAGCATCGGCAATGAGCAGTTCTTC,CASSIRGTSIGNEQFF
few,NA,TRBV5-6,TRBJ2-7,TGTGCCAGCAGCCGCACGGGGGAGCAGTACTTC,CASSRTGEQYF
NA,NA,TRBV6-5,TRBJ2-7,TGTGCCAGCAGTTACTTACAGGGCGAGCAGTACTTC,CASSYLQGEQYF
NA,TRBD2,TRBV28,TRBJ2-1,TGTGCCAGCAGGGGGGGGACGGATTACAATGAGCAGTTCTTC,CASRGGTDYNEQFF
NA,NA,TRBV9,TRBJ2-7,TGTGCCAGCAGCGAGGGCCGGGGAGGACGGAGAGGCCACGAGCAGTACTTC,CASSEGRGGRRGHEQYF
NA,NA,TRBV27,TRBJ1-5,TGTGCCAGCAGCGCACAGGGCTATCAGCCCCAGCATTTT,CASSAQGYQPQHF
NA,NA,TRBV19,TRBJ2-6,TGTGCCAGTAGTATAGCAGGGGCGGGGGCCAACGTCCTGACTTTC,CASSIAGAGANVLTF
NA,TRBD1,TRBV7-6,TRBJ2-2,TGTGCCAGCAGCTCCCTACCGGGACAGGGCTCTGCCGGGGAGCTGTTTTTT,CASSSLPGQGSAGELFF
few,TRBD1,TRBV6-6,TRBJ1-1,TGTGCCAGCAGTGCAAAACAGGGGCTCACTGAAGCTTTCTTT,CASSAKQGLTEAFF
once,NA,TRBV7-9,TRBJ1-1,TGTGCCAGCAGCTTCGACAGATCGAACACTGAAGCTTTCTTT,CASSFDRSNTEAFF
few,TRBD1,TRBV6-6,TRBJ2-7,TGTGCCAGCAGTTCCGCGGACAGGGTCTACGAGCAGTACTTC,CASSSADRVYEQYF
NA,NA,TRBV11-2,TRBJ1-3,TGTGCCAGCAGCTTAGCGGGAGACACCATATATTTT,CASSLAGDTIYF
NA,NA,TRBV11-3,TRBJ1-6,TGTGCCAGCAGCACAACAGGGACGGTTGGTTCACCCCTCCACTTT,CASSTTGTVGSPLHF
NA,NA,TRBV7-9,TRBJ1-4,TGTTCCAGCAGCTATTACCCGGAACAGGGAGGGTCAAAACTGTTTTTT,CSSSYYPEQGGSKLFF
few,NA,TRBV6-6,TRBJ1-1,TGTGCCAGCAGGCATACACCACAGAACACTGAAGCTTTCTTT,CASRHTPQNTEAFF
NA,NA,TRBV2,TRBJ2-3,TGTGCCAGCAGTGAGGGGGCGCGCACAGATACGCAGTATTTT,CASSEGARTDTQYF
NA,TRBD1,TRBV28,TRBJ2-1,TGTGCCAGCAACGAGGACAGGGAATGGTACAATGAGCAGTTCTTC,CASNEDREWYNEQFF
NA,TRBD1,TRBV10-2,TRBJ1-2,TGCGCCAGCAGTGAGATGGGACAGGTGGGGGGCTACACCTTC,CASSEMGQVGGYTF
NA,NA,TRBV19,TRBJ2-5,TGTGCCAGTAGTATAGCGGCGGGTGAGACCCAGTACTTC,CASSIAAGETQYF
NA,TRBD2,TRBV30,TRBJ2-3,TGTGCCTGGAGTAGGCAGGGACTACCTTCGCCAGGCCATTTCACAGATACGCAGTATTTT,CAWSRQGLPSPGHFTDTQYF
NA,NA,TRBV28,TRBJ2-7,TGTGCCAGCAGCCGAAAACAGGCTTTGTCCTCCTACGAGCAGTACTTC,CASSRKQALSSYEQYF
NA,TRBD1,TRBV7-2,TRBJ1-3,TGTGCCAGCAGCAGGACAGGAAGGGGAAACACCATATATTTT,CASSRTGRGNTIYF
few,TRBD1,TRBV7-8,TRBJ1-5,TGTGCCAGCAGCTTAGTCGGCCAGGGGGTACGTCAGCCCCAGCATTTT,CASSLVGQGVRQPQHF
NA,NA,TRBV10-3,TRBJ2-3,TGTGCCATCAGTGAGTCGATGGTGGCGGGCGATACGCAGTATTTT,CAISESMVAGDTQYF
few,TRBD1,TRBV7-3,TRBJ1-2,TGTGCCAGCAGCGCGATTGGGACAGGGCAACAAGGCTACACCTTC,CASSAIGTGQQGYTF
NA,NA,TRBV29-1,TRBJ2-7,TGCAGCGTTGTTGGACAGACCTACGAGCAGTACTTC,CSVVGQTYEQYF
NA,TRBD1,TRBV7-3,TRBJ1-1,TGTGCCAGCAGCGAAGGACAGGGGATTAACACTGAAGCTTTCTTT,CASSEGQGINTEAFF
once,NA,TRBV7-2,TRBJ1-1,TGTGCCAGCAGCCCCAGAGGGGAGGGGGCTGAAGCTTTCTTT,CASSPRGEGAEAFF
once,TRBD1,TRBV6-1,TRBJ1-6,TGTGCCAGCAGCACCGACAGGGTCTCACCCCTCCACTTT,CASSTDRVSPLHF
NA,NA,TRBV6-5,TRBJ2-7,TGTGCCAGCAGTTACTCGCCCAGGGGCTACGAGCAGTACTTC,CASSYSPRGYEQYF
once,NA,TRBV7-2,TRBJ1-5,TGTGCCAGCAGCTTAGCGTTCGGGGCGGGGCAGCCAAGCAATCAGCCCCAGCATTTT,CASSLAFGAGQPSNQPQHF
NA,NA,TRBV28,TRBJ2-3,TGTGCCAGCAGTCCCTACACAGATACGCAGTATTTT,CASSPYTDTQYF
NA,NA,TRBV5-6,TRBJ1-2,TGTGCCAGCAGCTTGGATAGGGGTTACTATGGCTACACCTTC,CASSLDRGYYGYTF
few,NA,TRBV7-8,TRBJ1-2,TGTGCCAGCAGCCTTTTGGACAGCAGCTATGGCTACACCTTC,CASSLLDSSYGYTF
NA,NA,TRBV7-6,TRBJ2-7,TGTGCCAGCAGCCCGTTAGCCGGGAACTACGAGCAGTACTTC,CASSPLAGNYEQYF
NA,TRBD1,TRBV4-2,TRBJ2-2,TGTGCCAGCAGCTGGGACAGTCCGAACACCGGGGAGCTGTTTTTT,CASSWDSPNTGELFF
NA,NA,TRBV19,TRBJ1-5,TGTGCCAGTAGTGGCCCCCCCCAGCATTTT,CASSGPPQHF